This T cell receptor (beta chain) was captured by sequencing in a study of regulatory T cells in long-lasting Graves disease. Many counts were recorded for this clonotype. Construction of TCR beta libraries relied on iRepertoire HTBI primers and on Arm-PCR targeting CDR3 regions. TCRdb ran MiXCR on the multiplex PCR reads and lists one entry per CDR3 protein. The data show 400,000 to 500,000 distinct CDR3 sequences, 14% seen once. As for time point: newly diagnosed GD, antithyroid drugs for less than 3 months. Extracted RNA from PBMCs served as the source of the TCR library. The CDR3 consists of 18 residues. V gave up 2 bases and J gave up 7 bases; unmatched junction bases: 11. This sample also appeared in a second study, on T cells in Graves' hyperthyroidism and ophthalmopathy.

This clonotype was sampled from a woman aged 50 to 60 with Graves disease. The sample was peripheral blood mononuclear cells (PBMCs), taken at new diagnosis, from a patient treated with antithyroid drugs. This chain joins TRBV12-3 or TRBV12-4 and TRBJ2-2; 12 bases align to TRBD2. CDR3 in amino acids: CASSLRTSGAPSYGELFF. CDR3 bases: TGTGCCAGCAGTTTAAGGACTAGCGGGGCTCCAAGTTACGGGGAGCTGTTTTTT.